These T cell receptor beta chains were read from a single sample in a study of blood T cell repertoires in COVID-19. Assay: immunoSEQ multiplex PCR; the TCRdb copy retains only in-frame clones and omits some. The sample holds 120,000 to 150,000 clones, roughly 78% seen once. The sequencing sample was made of peripheral blood. These receptors came from a human donor with acute or convalescent COVID-19. The donor label of this sample is uncertain. The CDR3 runs from the conserved cysteine through the conserved F or W. A D gene is named only where the DNA matches it firmly. Clone sizes are given selectively: once, few, many, or a class where the clone is expanded.

v_call	clone_size	j_call	d_call	cdr3_nt	cdr3_aa
TRBV5-8	NA	TRBJ1-3	TRBD1	TGTGCCAGCAGCACGCGACAGGGTACTGGAAACACCATATATTTT	CASSTRQGTGNTIYF
TRBV3-1/TRBV3-2	NA	TRBJ2-7	NA	TGTGCCAGCAGCCAAGCCCCGACAGCCTCCTACGAGCAGTACTTC	CASSQAPTASYEQYF
TRBV5-1	NA	TRBJ1-1	TRBD1	TGCGCCAGCAGCTTGGCCGTACAGACAGGGGTGAACACTGAAGCTTTCTTT	CASSLAVQTGVNTEAFF
TRBV18	once	TRBJ1-2	NA	TGTGCCAGCTCACCACCTGGAGCCCCCTATGGCTACACCTTC	CASSPPGAPYGYTF
TRBV14	NA	TRBJ1-2	NA	TGTGCCAGCAGCCAAGATTTGAGGGGGTCTGGCTACACCTTC	CASSQDLRGSGYTF
TRBV7-3	NA	TRBJ2-3	NA	TGTGCCAGCAGCTTAGCGCTTTTAGATACGCAGTATTTT	CASSLALLDTQYF
TRBV6-6	NA	TRBJ2-7	TRBD2	TGTGCCAGCGCCAAGGGAGGGGTCGTTTTCTACGAGCAGTACTTC	CASAKGGVVFYEQYF
TRBV6-5	NA	TRBJ2-5	TRBD2	TGTGCCAGCAGTCGGATGGGGGGGCAAGAGACCCAGTACTTC	CASSRMGGQETQYF
TRBV30	once	TRBJ1-5	NA	TGTGCCTGGACCCCGGACAGATCGGATCAGCCCCAGCATTTT	CAWTPDRSDQPQHF
TRBV6-2/TRBV6-3	NA	TRBJ2-1	TRBD2	TGTGCCAGCAGTTACGGTAGCGGGGGGGGCTACAATGAGCAGTTCTTC	CASSYGSGGGYNEQFF
TRBV10-3	NA	TRBJ2-7	NA	TGTGCCATCAGTGAGTCGATAGGCGGTTCCTACGAGCAGTACTTC	CAISESIGGSYEQYF
TRBV2	few	TRBJ2-7	NA	TGTGCCAGCAGTATCACAGACTACGAGCAGTACTTC	CASSITDYEQYF
TRBV9	NA	TRBJ2-1	TRBD2	TGTGCCAGCAGCGCCGCTAGCGGGGGGTACAATGAGCAGTTCTTC	CASSAASGGYNEQFF
TRBV6-1	NA	TRBJ1-2	NA	TGTGCCAGCAGTGATTACAGGGACTATGGCTACACCTTC	CASSDYRDYGYTF
TRBV30	NA	TRBJ2-2	NA	TGTGCCTGGGCACGATTGGGGACAACCGGGGAGCTGTTTTTT	CAWARLGTTGELFF
TRBV5-8	large	TRBJ1-5	TRBD1	TGTGCCAGCAGCTTACAGGGGTATAGCAATCAGCCCCAGCATTTT	CASSLQGYSNQPQHF
TRBV6-6	NA	TRBJ1-5	NA	TGTGCCAGCAGTGCCTCGACAGGTCCGCGCCGAGCCCAGCATTTT	CASSASTGPRRAQHF
TRBV11-2	once	TRBJ1-2	TRBD1	TGTGCCAGCAGCTCAAGTGTCGGACAGGGGGTGGAGGGCTACACCTTC	CASSSSVGQGVEGYTF
TRBV28	NA	TRBJ2-2	NA	TGTGCCAGCAGTATTGAGGCCGGGGAGCTGTTTTTT	CASSIEAGELFF
TRBV29-1	once	TRBJ2-5	NA	TGCAGCGTTGAACTGGCAGGGGTGCTGACCCAGTACTTC	CSVELAGVLTQYF
TRBV6-1	few	TRBJ1-4	NA	TGTGCCAGCAGTGATTCCAGAAATCGAGGAGAAAAACTGTTTTTT	CASSDSRNRGEKLFF
TRBV19	NA	TRBJ1-1	NA	TGTGCCAGTTCAAGGTCCCATTCGACAACCCACACTGAAGCTTTCTTT	CASSRSHSTTHTEAFF
TRBV7-2	NA	TRBJ2-7	NA	TGTGCCAGCAGCTTAGCCCCGGGACTGAGAGGATGGCAGTACTTC	CASSLAPGLRGWQYF
TRBV19	NA	TRBJ1-1	NA	TGTGCCAGTAGTATTCAGAGGGGGGGTTCAGAAGCTTTCTTT	CASSIQRGGSEAFF
TRBV9	few	TRBJ2-7	NA	TGTGCCAGCAGCGTAGCGGAGCCCTACGAGCAGTACTTC	CASSVAEPYEQYF
TRBV18	NA	TRBJ1-4	NA	TGTGCCAGCTCATCCGACATGAATGAAAAACTGTTTTTT	CASSSDMNEKLFF
TRBV7-9	few	TRBJ2-5	TRBD2	TGTGCCAGCAGCCATACACTAGCGCGTAGGCAAGAGACCCAGTACTTC	CASSHTLARRQETQYF
TRBV6-4	NA	TRBJ2-1	TRBD1	TGTGCCAGCAGCGGACAGGGGGGCAATGAGCAGTTCTTC	CASSGQGGNEQFF
TRBV10-1	NA	TRBJ1-1	TRBD1	TGCGCCAGCAGTGATTACAGGGGCGCCACTGAAGCTTTCTTT	CASSDYRGATEAFF
TRBV19	once	TRBJ2-3	NA	TGTGCCAGTAGTATAGCTTACAACACAGATACGCAGTATTTT	CASSIAYNTDTQYF
TRBV19	NA	TRBJ2-1	TRBD1	TGTGCCACCGACACAGGGGCTTTCTACAATGAGCAGTTCTTC	CATDTGAFYNEQFF
TRBV7-8	NA	TRBJ1-5	TRBD1	TGTGCCAGCAGCATGGGACAGGGACGCAATCAGCCCCAGCATTTT	CASSMGQGRNQPQHF
TRBV30	NA	TRBJ2-7	TRBD1	TGTGCCTGGAGTGTACGACAGGGAGTAGTGGAGCAGTACTTC	CAWSVRQGVVEQYF
TRBV11-2	NA	TRBJ2-2	TRBD2	TGTGCCAGCAGCCACCGACTAGCGGGGGGCCTGAACACCGGGGAGCTGTTTTTT	CASSHRLAGGLNTGELFF
TRBV5-1	NA	TRBJ2-5	NA	TGCGCCAGCAGCTTGATGGGCATACAAGAGACCCAGTACTTC	CASSLMGIQETQYF
TRBV2	NA	TRBJ1-5	TRBD1	TGTGCCAGCAGTGGAAACAGGGGGACAAATCAGCCCCAGCATTTT	CASSGNRGTNQPQHF
TRBV6-1	once	TRBJ1-1	TRBD1	TGTGCCAGCAGTGAGGCACAGGGGGCGCTTCCCGAGGGCTTT	CASSEAQGALPEGF
TRBV5-1	NA	TRBJ2-3	TRBD2	TGCGCCAGCAGCTTAGAAAGCGGGGGGCTGTCCCGCCCAGATACGCAGTATTTT	CASSLESGGLSRPDTQYF
TRBV7-8	NA	TRBJ2-2	NA	TGTGCCAGCAGCCCGGGTCGAGACAGTTCGAACACCGGGGAGCTGTTTTTT	CASSPGRDSSNTGELFF
TRBV19	NA	TRBJ1-1	NA	TGTGCCAGTAGTATCAGGGATATGAACACTGAAGCTTTCTTT	CASSIRDMNTEAFF
TRBV19	few	TRBJ1-1	NA	TGTGCCAGTAGTATATGGGATCCCTGGGGAGGCACTGAAGCTTTCTTT	CASSIWDPWGGTEAFF
TRBV6-4	few	TRBJ2-3	NA	TGTGCCAGCAGTAACAGGGCGGCAGATACGCAGTATTTT	CASSNRAADTQYF
TRBV18	NA	TRBJ1-1	NA	TGTGCCAGCTCACCTCTCAGCGGGGCAGCTCGTAGTTTAACTGAAGCTTTCTTT	CASSPLSGAARSLTEAFF
TRBV7-3	NA	TRBJ2-6	NA	TGTGCCAGCAGCCCAGGGTCTGGGGCCAACGTCCTGACTTTC	CASSPGSGANVLTF
TRBV4-2	once	TRBJ2-4	TRBD1	TGTGCCAGCAGCCACGACAGGGATAAAAACATTCAGTACTTC	CASSHDRDKNIQYF
TRBV2	NA	TRBJ2-4	TRBD2	TGTGCCAGCAGTGGGACTAGCGGGGGGATAAACATTCAGTACTTC	CASSGTSGGINIQYF
TRBV14	NA	TRBJ2-2	TRBD1	TGTGCCAGCAGCCACCCAGACAGGGCCAACACCGGGGAGCTGTTTTTT	CASSHPDRANTGELFF
TRBV30	NA	TRBJ1-1	NA	TGTGCCTGGAGTGTTGGAATAGGGGTGAACACTGAAGCTTTCTTT	CAWSVGIGVNTEAFF
TRBV2	NA	TRBJ1-3	NA	TGTGCCAGCAGAGTTGGACAAGCCTCTGGAAACACCATATATTTT	CASRVGQASGNTIYF
TRBV5-1	NA	TRBJ2-1	NA	TGCGCCAGCAGCTTGGCCGGGGTGAACAATGAGCAGTTCTTC	CASSLAGVNNEQFF
TRBV4-3	NA	TRBJ1-1	TRBD1	TGCGCCAGCAGCCAAGATCCACAGGGGGGTAGGGCTTTCTTT	CASSQDPQGGRAFF
TRBV5-1	NA	TRBJ2-2	TRBD1	TGCGCCAGCACCCCGGACAGGGTGTTCACCGGGGAGCTGTTTTTT	CASTPDRVFTGELFF
TRBV5-6	NA	TRBJ2-7	NA	TGTGCCAGCAGCTCTCTAAGGGGGACAACTTACGAGCAGTACTTC	CASSSLRGTTYEQYF
TRBV6-5	NA	TRBJ1-2	NA	TGTGCCAGCACGGCGGGCGACGCTAACTATGGCTACACCTTC	CASTAGDANYGYTF
TRBV18	NA	TRBJ1-2	NA	TGTGCCAGCTCCGAATGGGCAGCTGGCTACACCTTC	CASSEWAAGYTF